This is a list of T cell receptor beta chains from one sample in a study of T-cell reconstitution after alpha-beta-depleted transplantation in children. Each CDR3 protein is one row after TCRdb ran MiXCR on the PCR reads. Among roughly 400,000 distinct CDR3 sequences listed, roughly 21% were seen once. Sequenced material: PBMCs from the stem cell graft donor, taken from the stem cell graft. These receptors all stem from a human donor who donated a stem cell graft to a child with acute myeloid leukemia. Each CDR3 is given with its conserved first and last residue. Each record gives: clone size, J gene, V gene, D gene, CDR3 DNA, CDR3 protein. D genes are given only for firm matches. A clone size is listed for some rows: how often the clone was seen (once, few, many), or a class if it is expanded.

>.|TRBJ1-2|TRBV6-5|TRBD1
TGTGCCAGCAGTTACGAGGGACAGGGAGGCTATGGCTACACCTTC
CASSYEGQGGYGYTF
>few|TRBJ2-7|TRBV5-6|.
TGTGCCAGCAGCTTGGGGCGTCTTAGCTCCTACGAGCAGTACTTC
CASSLGRLSSYEQYF
>.|TRBJ2-7|TRBV13|TRBD2
TGTGCCAGCAGCATTAGCGGGTTAGACTACGAGCAGTACTTC
CASSISGLDYEQYF
>few|TRBJ2-1|TRBV12-3/TRBV12-4|TRBD2
TGTGCCAGCAGAATTAGCGGGAGTTTCAACAATGAGCAGTTCTTC
CASRISGSFNNEQFF
>.|TRBJ1-1|TRBV6-1|.
TGTGCCAGCACCTCCGCGGCCGGATCGAACACTGAAGCTTTCTTT
CASTSAAGSNTEAFF
>.|TRBJ2-5|TRBV19|.
TGTGCCAGTAGTCCCCAACAAGAGACCCAGTACTTC
CASSPQQETQYF
>.|TRBJ2-3|TRBV7-3|TRBD2
TGTGCCAGCAGCCCTATAGGCGAGACTAGCGGATCCACAGATACGCAGTATTTT
CASSPIGETSGSTDTQYF
>.|TRBJ2-1|TRBV4-3|TRBD1
TGCGCCAGCAGCCTCAGGGGAAACAGGGGGCCCTACAATGAGCAGTTCTTC
CASSLRGNRGPYNEQFF
>few|TRBJ2-7|TRBV29-1|TRBD1
TGCAGCGGGGGACAGTACTCCTACGAGCAGTACTTC
CSGGQYSYEQYF
>.|TRBJ1-1|TRBV6-1|.
TGTGCCAGCAACGAGCAGAGGGCCACTGAAGCTTTCTTT
CASNEQRATEAFF
>.|TRBJ2-3|TRBV5-1|.
TGCGCCAGCAGCTTGGAGGACGGTGGCACAGATACGCAGTATTTT
CASSLEDGGTDTQYF
>many|TRBJ1-2|TRBV7-2|TRBD1
TGTGCCAGCAGCTTCAATGACAGGGGTCCCTGGGGCTATGGCTACACCTTC
CASSFNDRGPWGYGYTF
>.|TRBJ2-1|TRBV29-1|TRBD1
TGCAGCGTTGAAATGCAGGGGGCGCGCAATGAGCAGTTCTTC
CSVEMQGARNEQFF
>.|TRBJ2-1|TRBV24-1|TRBD2
TGTGCCACCAGTGACTTTGCGGGAGGTGGTGAGCAGTTCTTC
CATSDFAGGGEQFF
>.|TRBJ2-2|TRBV24-1|.
TGTGCCACCAGTCGGCGGATTTCGGGCACCGGGGAGCTGTTTTTT
CATSRRISGTGELFF
>many|TRBJ2-7|TRBV29-1|.
TGCAGCGTTGGCAGGGTCAGCTCCTACGAGCAGTACTTC
CSVGRVSSYEQYF
>many|TRBJ2-1|TRBV6-4|TRBD2
TGTGCCAGCAGTGACGACGGGGAGGGCGATGAGCAGTTCTTC
CASSDDGEGDEQFF
>.|TRBJ2-7|TRBV5-5|.
TGTGCCAGCAGCCGCAGGACAGCCAGCTCCTACGAGCAGTACTTC
CASSRRTASSYEQYF
>few|TRBJ2-7|TRBV28|.
TGTGCCAGCATCCCGGGACGCAGCTCCTACGAGCAGTACTTC
CASIPGRSSYEQYF
>.|TRBJ2-2|TRBV12-3/TRBV12-4|TRBD2
TGTGCCAGCAGAAGCGGACTAGCGGGAGTCTCCGGGGAGCTGTTTTTT
CASRSGLAGVSGELFF
>.|TRBJ2-1|TRBV9|.
TGTGCCAGCAGCGTAGCCTCCGAGAATGAGCAGTTCTTC
CASSVASENEQFF
>.|TRBJ2-3|TRBV4-2|.
TGTGCCAGCAGCCCACCCCCACCGGATACGCAGTATTTT
CASSPPPPDTQYF
>few|TRBJ2-7|TRBV12-3/TRBV12-4|TRBD2
TGTGCCAGCAGCTATCTAGCGGAGGGCTCCTACGAGCAGTACTTC
CASSYLAEGSYEQYF
>many|TRBJ1-1|TRBV6-1|.
TGTGCCAGCAGGTTGGGGACACACACTGAAGCTTTCTTT
CASRLGTHTEAFF
>.|TRBJ1-1|TRBV19|.
TGTGCCAGTAGTTATCGGGACGGTAGCACTGAAGCTTTCTTT
CASSYRDGSTEAFF
>many|TRBJ2-3|TRBV24-1|TRBD1
TGTGCCACCAGTGATCTACCTTGGACAGGAATAGATACGCAGTATTTT
CATSDLPWTGIDTQYF
>few|TRBJ2-1|TRBV20-1|.
TGCAGTGAGGGTGGGGCAAATGAGCAGTTCTTC
CSEGGANEQFF
>many|TRBJ1-6|TRBV30|TRBD1
TGTGCCTGGAGCTACGGACAGGGCAGTTCACCCCTCCACTTT
CAWSYGQGSSPLHF
>.|TRBJ2-5|TRBV7-2|TRBD1
TGTGCCAGCAGCTCCGGATCATATACAGGGGACAAAGAGACCCAGTACTTC
CASSSGSYTGDKETQYF
>.|TRBJ2-6|TRBV5-1|.
TGCGCCATCGCCGGCGAGGGTGAATCTGGGGCCAACGTCCTGACTTTC
CAIAGEGESGANVLTF
>few|TRBJ2-1|TRBV5-5|.
TGTGCCAGCAGCTTGGATTTTTTGGGCCCCCCCGGGGATGAGCAGTTCTTC
CASSLDFLGPPGDEQFF
>.|TRBJ2-1|TRBV12-3/TRBV12-4|.
TGTGCCAGCAGTTTCGGGTACTCGGGGGAACAGTTCTTC
CASSFGYSGEQFF
>.|TRBJ2-7|TRBV27|.
TGTGCCAGCAGCCTCGGGGCGGGTTACTCCTACGAGCAGTACTTC
CASSLGAGYSYEQYF
>few|TRBJ2-7|TRBV7-2|TRBD2
TGTGCCAGCATGGCAGGACTAGCGGACTACGAGCAGTACTTC
CASMAGLADYEQYF
>.|TRBJ2-2|TRBV21-1|.
TGTGCCAGCAGCTCGGAGAGTTCGCCCGGGGAGCTGTTTTTT
CASSSESSPGELFF
>.|TRBJ2-5|TRBV29-1|TRBD2
TGCAGCGTGGGGACTAGCGGGTATCAAGAGACCCAGTACTTC
CSVGTSGYQETQYF
>many|TRBJ2-1|TRBV29-1|TRBD1
TGCAGCGCACCTTCGGGGACAGTTAATTTAGGGCAGTTCTTC
CSAPSGTVNLGQFF
>many|TRBJ2-1|TRBV5-1|TRBD2
TGCGCCAGCAGCTCCTGGGGTAGCGGGCCTAACAATGAGCAGTTCTTC
CASSSWGSGPNNEQFF
>few|TRBJ2-7|TRBV27|.
TGTGCCAGCATTGGAGGAACCCTGCGGGACTCCTACGAGCAGTACTTC
CASIGGTLRDSYEQYF
>few|TRBJ2-5|TRBV20-1|.
TGCAGTGCTTCAGACGGAATGGAGACCCAGTACTTC
CSASDGMETQYF
>.|TRBJ1-1|TRBV20-1|.
TGCAGTGCCAATTCTCAGGCAAACACTGAAGCTTTCTTT
CSANSQANTEAFF
>.|TRBJ2-3|TRBV24-1|.
TGTGCCACCAGTGGGGCCGCCCTCGGGGCAGATACGCAGTATTTT
CATSGAALGADTQYF
>few|TRBJ2-7|TRBV6-5|.
TGTGCCAGCAGTTGGCGGGCGGGGGCGCGTGAGCAGTACTTC
CASSWRAGAREQYF
>few|TRBJ2-1|TRBV7-2|.
TGTGCCAGCAGCTTAGGAGGGGGGAATATGTACAATGAGCAGTTCTTC
CASSLGGGNMYNEQFF
>.|TRBJ2-7|TRBV20-1|.
TGCAGTGCTAGAGAGTATAGTGAGGCCTACTACGAGCAGTACTTC
CSAREYSEAYYEQYF
>.|TRBJ2-1|TRBV20-1|TRBD2
TGCAGTGCTAATAGCGGGAGGGCCATGAATGAGCAGTTCTTC
CSANSGRAMNEQFF
>many|TRBJ2-1|TRBV7-2|.
TGTGCCAGCAGCTCTAGAGGGGCGAATGAGCAGTTCTTC
CASSSRGANEQFF
>few|TRBJ2-1|TRBV9|TRBD2
TGTGCCAGCAGCGGAGAACCCCCGGGAGGGCGAAATGAGCAGTTCTTC
CASSGEPPGGRNEQFF
>few|TRBJ2-1|TRBV5-1|TRBD2
TGCGCCAGCAGCTTGGATCTAGCGGGAGGTAATGAGCAGTTCTTC
CASSLDLAGGNEQFF
>few|TRBJ1-1|TRBV4-2|.
TGTGCCAGCAGCCAGGGAAAGTACACTGAAGCTTTCTTT
CASSQGKYTEAFF
>few|TRBJ2-7|TRBV28|TRBD1
TGTGCCAGCAGTTTATCCTCGGTCCAGGGGGCCTACGAGCAGTACTTC
CASSLSSVQGAYEQYF
>few|TRBJ2-2|TRBV29-1|TRBD2
TGCAGCGTTGCCCTAGCGGGAGAGGCCGGGGAGCTGTTTTTT
CSVALAGEAGELFF